This T cell receptor (beta chain) was sequenced during a study of T cell responses to AZD1222 COVID-19 vaccine. Study findings and constraints: After the peak T cell response, and only then, were repertoires sampled. Regions left unmutated in variants are reportedly the target of nearly half of spike-specific TCRs.

TCRdb's table, derived via immunoSEQ multiplex PCR, lists solely in-frame clones and lacks some. The repertoire holds 46,000 or so clones, 90% seen once, with roughly 35% in the top ten. Of note for this clone: Antigen specificity is unknown.

Material: peripheral blood, obtained 28 days after the second AZD1222 dose. This TCR was recovered from an adult who received the AZD1222 COVID-19 vaccine.

DNA of the CDR3: TGCGCCAGCAGTGAGTCAGGGACTGGCGGGACTAACAATTCACCCCTCCACTTT. It specifies CASSESGTGGTNNSPLHF. The chain couples TRBV10-2 to TRBJ1-6; tentatively, D is TRBD1 (5 bases). Germline-derived CDR1 and CDR2 are WSHSY and SAAADI. V shed 0 bases and J shed 7 bases, with 19 bases lying between them. CDR3 size: 18 residues.